What follows are 5 T cell receptor beta chains derived from one specimen sequenced in a study of human T cells and chemical hapten exposure. TCRdb re-derived calls from the RACE reads in MiXCR, one entry per CDR3 protein. The repertoire has over 150,000 distinct CDR3 sequences, around a quarter of them found once; the top ten carry under 2.5%. Time point specified: patch test 3, about 24 weeks after DPC sensitization. Treatment specified: therapeutic diphenylcyclopropenone sensitization with weekly scalp DPC. The input for sequencing was whole blood, taken in connection with sensitization to the hapten diphenylcyclopropenone (DPC). The source is a woman between 18 and 30 years old with alopecia areata. Some clones in this sample may be carry-over from other donors' samples.

J is TRBJ2-5 and V is TRBV6-2 or TRBV6-3; 7 bases fit TRBD2. In germline, CDR1 is MNHEY, CDR2 SVGEGT. The CDR3 runs 14 residues. The V segment lost 0 bases and the J segment 2 bases; nucleotides outside the gene matches: 0. CDR3: CASSYSGGQETQYF. For the CDR3, the DNA is TGTGCCAGCAGTTACTCCGGGGGGCAAGAGACCCAGTACTTC.

This clonotype turned up a few times. The chain employs TRBV20-1 and TRBJ1-2; D call uncertain. V was cut by 0 bases and J by 8 bases, with 16 bases left in between. Germline V gene sequence: CDR1 DFQATT, CDR2 SNEGSKA (reference sequence). The CDR3 is 14 amino acids. CDR3 in DNA: TGCAGTGCTAGAGAAGGGCAGTGGGCTTACGGCTACACCTTC. This encodes CSAREGQWAYGYTF.

This sequence joins TRBV29-1 and TRBJ1-6, with D maybe TRBD1 (6 bases). The CDR3 consists of 13 residues. V lost 4 bases, J lost 7 bases, and 11 bases lay in between. Per the germline V gene, CDR1 is SQVTM and CDR2 is ANQGSEA. As DNA, the CDR3 is TGCAGCGTTGGGGGTCAGGGGAATTCACCCCTCCACTTT. Translation gives CSVGGQGNSPLHF.

This clonotype was observed a few times. The rearrangement links TRBV2 to TRBJ2-7; D tentatively fits TRBD1 or TRBD2 (6 bases each). This CDR3 region has 15 residues. Deletions cut 0 bases from V and 8 bases from J, with 17 bases between. CDR1 is SNHLY and CDR2 is FYNNEI in the germline V gene. CDR3: CASSEAGGYGTKQYF. CDR3 bases: TGTGCCAGCAGTGAAGCGGGGGGCTACGGAACCAAGCAGTACTTC. The full variable domain, with the rest looked up from reference TRBV2 and TRBJ2-7, is EPEVTQTPSHQVTQMGQEVILRCVPISNHLYFYWYRQILGQKVEFLVSFYNNEISEKSEIFDDQFSVERPDGSNFTLKIRSTKLEDSAMYFCASSEAGGYGTKQYFGPGTRLTVT.

The gene calls are TRBV11-2 and TRBJ2-7; the D is unclear. Trimming removed 4 bases at V and 1 base at J, with 17 bases between. CDR3 size: 16 residues. From germline, CDR1 is SGHAT and CDR2 FQNNGV. CDR3 nucleotide sequence: TGTGCCAGCAGCTCAACCGACCTAGGGAATTCCTACGAGCAGTACTTC. Translating it yields CASSSTDLGNSYEQYF.